Listed here are 7 T cell receptor beta chains from one sample, sequenced in a study of T-cell reconstitution after alpha-beta-depleted transplantation in children. The library targeted TCRbeta and was prepared with unique molecular identifiers. TCRdb ran MiXCR on the PCR reads and lists one entry per CDR3 protein. The sample yields around 64,000 distinct CDR3 sequences, 9.5% to 13% seen once. The sequenced sample was PBMCs, obtained before TCRalphabeta/CD19-depleted stem cell transplant. The receptors here all came from a boy between 10 and 17 years old with acute myeloid leukemia, due to receive a stem cell transplant.

In this sample, this clonotype turned up a few times. The chain uses TRBV5-6 and TRBJ2-3; 15 bases are shared with TRBD2. CDR3 size: 16 residues. The ends lost 4 bases at V and 6 bases at J; junction bases unmatched: 6. CDR1 is SGHDT, CDR2 YYEEEE, per germline. In DNA form, the CDR3 reads TGTGCCAGCAGCCGGACTAGCGGGGGGGCTAAGGATACGCAGTATTTT. Translating gives CASSRTSGGAKDTQYF. Full variable domain (rest looked up from reference TRBV5-6 and TRBJ2-3): DAGVTQSPTHLIKTRGQQVTLRCSPKSGHDTVSWYQQALGQGPQFIFQYYEEEERQRGNFPDRFSGHQFPNYSSELNVNALLLGDSALYLCASSRTSGGAKDTQYFGPGTRLTVL.

This clonotype was counted many times. The rearrangement links TRBV24-1 to TRBJ2-1, with a possible D match to TRBD1 (6 bases). CDR3 length equals 13 residues. V was shortened by 9 bases and J by 6 bases, with 14 bases between the two germline ends. In germline, CDR1 is KGHDR, CDR2 SFDVKD. CDR3 loop: CATGDIRANEQFF. CDR3 bases: TGTGCCACCGGGGACATTAGGGCCAATGAGCAGTTCTTC.

This clonotype was seen repeatedly, ten times or more. This chain joins TRBV28 and TRBJ2-7, with a possible D match to TRBD2 (5 bases). Germline assignment: CDR1 MDHEN and CDR2 SYDVKM. The CDR3 is made up of 14 amino acids. Trimming shortened V by 4 bases and J by 1 base, and 11 bases separated the two germline ends. CDR3 sequence (DNA): TGTGCCAGCAGTTCTCGGGGTGTTTCCTACGAGCAGTACGTC. This translates into CASSSRGVSYEQYV.

This clonotype was counted at least ten times. The chain carries TRBV7-6 and TRBJ2-3; possibly TRBD1 for D (5 bases). This CDR3 comprises 16 residues. Germline CDR1 and CDR2: SGHVS and FNYEAQ. Trimming cost V 4 bases and J 4 bases, with 18 bases left between them. CDR3 in amino acids: CASSSAPVKGPDTQYF. The CDR3 region has the DNA TGTGCCAGCAGCTCAGCCCCCGTAAAGGGGCCAGATACGCAGTATTTT.

The V and J genes are TRBV6-5 and TRBJ2-2; unclear D gene. The length of the CDR3 is 16 residues. V lost 0 bases to trimming and J lost 1 base, with 9 bases between them. Looked up from germline, CDR1 is MNHEY and CDR2 is SVGAGI. The CDR3 bases are TGTGCCAGCAGTTACTCGAGTCTCTTGAACACCGGGGAGCTGTTTTTT. This codes for CASSYSSLLNTGELFF.

The J gene is TRBJ2-7, the V gene TRBV20-1, with 11 bases aligning to TRBD2. The CDR3 covers 14 residues. The V gene's germline CDR1 is DFQATT and CDR2 SNEGSKA (reference sequence). V was pared by 4 bases and J by 2 bases, with 4 bases of the junction left unmatched. The DNA of the CDR3 is TGCAGTGCTAATCTAGCGGGAGGTCCCTACGAGCAGTACTTC. This encodes CSANLAGGPYEQYF.

In this sample, this clonotype turned up many times. The CDR3 protein is CASSYTPGSGHNEQFF. CDR3 sequence (DNA): TGTGCCAGCAGTTACACGCCCGGCAGCGGCCACAATGAGCAGTTCTTC. The genes are TRBV14 and TRBJ2-1; D might be TRBD2 (5 bases). The CDR3 is 16 residues long. V dropped 6 bases and J dropped 5 bases, with 20 bases sitting between them. Germline V gives CDR1 SGHDN, CDR2 FVKESK.